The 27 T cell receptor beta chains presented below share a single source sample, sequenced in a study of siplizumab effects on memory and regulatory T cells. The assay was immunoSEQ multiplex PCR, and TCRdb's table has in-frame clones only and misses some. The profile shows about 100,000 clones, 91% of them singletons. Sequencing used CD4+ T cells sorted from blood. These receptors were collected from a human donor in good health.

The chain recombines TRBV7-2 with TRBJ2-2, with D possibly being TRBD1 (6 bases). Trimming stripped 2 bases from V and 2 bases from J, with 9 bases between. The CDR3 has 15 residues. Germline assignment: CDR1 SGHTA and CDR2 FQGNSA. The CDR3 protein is CASSLLGQNTGELFF. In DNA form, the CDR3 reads TGTGCCAGCAGCTTATTGGGACAAAACACCGGGGAGCTGTTTTTT.

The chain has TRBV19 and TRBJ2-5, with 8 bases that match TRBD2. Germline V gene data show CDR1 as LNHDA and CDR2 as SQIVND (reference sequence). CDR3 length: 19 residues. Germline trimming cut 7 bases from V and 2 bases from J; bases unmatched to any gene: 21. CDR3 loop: CASKLRAGGGPPLQETQYF. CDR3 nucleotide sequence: TGTGCCAGTAAATTACGGGCGGGCGGGGGGCCGCCTTTACAAGAGACCCAGTACTTC.

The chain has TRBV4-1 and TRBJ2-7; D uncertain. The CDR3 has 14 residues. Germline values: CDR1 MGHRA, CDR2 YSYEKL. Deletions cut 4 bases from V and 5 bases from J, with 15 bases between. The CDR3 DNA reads TGCGCCAGCAGCCCCGAAAGGATCCCGGACGAGCAGTACTTC. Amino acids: CASSPERIPDEQYF.

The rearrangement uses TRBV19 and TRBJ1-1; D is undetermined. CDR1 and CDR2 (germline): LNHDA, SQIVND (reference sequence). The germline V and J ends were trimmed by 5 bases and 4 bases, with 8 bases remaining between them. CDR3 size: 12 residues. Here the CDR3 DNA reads TGTGCCAGTAGTGGTTCGGGCACTGAAGCTTTCTTT. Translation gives CASSGSGTEAFF. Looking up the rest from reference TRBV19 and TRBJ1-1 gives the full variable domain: DGGITQSPKYLFRKEGQNVTLSCEQNLNHDAMYWYRQDPGQGLRLIYYSQIVNDFQKGDIAEGYSVSREKKESFPLTVTSAQKNPTAFYLCASSGSGTEAFFGQGTRLTVV.

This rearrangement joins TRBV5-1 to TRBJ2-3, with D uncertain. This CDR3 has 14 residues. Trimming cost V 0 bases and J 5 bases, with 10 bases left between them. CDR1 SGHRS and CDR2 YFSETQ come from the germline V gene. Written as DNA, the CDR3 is TGCGCCAGCAGCTTGGGGCAGCAGGTAGATACGCAGTATTTT. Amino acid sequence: CASSLGQQVDTQYF.

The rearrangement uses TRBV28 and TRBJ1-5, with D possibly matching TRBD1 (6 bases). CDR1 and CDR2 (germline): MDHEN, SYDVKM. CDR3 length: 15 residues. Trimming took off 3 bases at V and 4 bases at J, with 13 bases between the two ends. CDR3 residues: CASSFVVQGNQPQHF. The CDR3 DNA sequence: TGTGCCAGCAGTTTTGTTGTTCAGGGGAATCAGCCCCAGCATTTT. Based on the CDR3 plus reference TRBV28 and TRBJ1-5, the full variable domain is DVKVTQSSRYLVKRTGEKVFLECVQDMDHENMFWYRQDPGLGLRLIYFSYDVKMKEKGDIPEGYSVSREKKERFSLILESASTNQTSMYLCASSFVVQGNQPQHFGDGTRLSIL.

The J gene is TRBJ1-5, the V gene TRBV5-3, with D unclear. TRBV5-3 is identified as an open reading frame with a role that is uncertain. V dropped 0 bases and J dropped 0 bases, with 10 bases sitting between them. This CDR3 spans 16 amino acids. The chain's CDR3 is CARSLEGGGSNQPQHF. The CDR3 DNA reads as TGTGCCAGAAGCTTGGAAGGAGGCGGTAGCAATCAGCCCCAGCATTTT.

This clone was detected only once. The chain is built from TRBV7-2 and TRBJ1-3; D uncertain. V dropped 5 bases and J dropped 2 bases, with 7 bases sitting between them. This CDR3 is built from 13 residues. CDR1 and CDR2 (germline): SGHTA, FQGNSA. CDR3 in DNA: TGTGCCAGCAGCCCGAGGGCTGGAAACACCATATATTTT. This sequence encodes CASSPRAGNTIYF.

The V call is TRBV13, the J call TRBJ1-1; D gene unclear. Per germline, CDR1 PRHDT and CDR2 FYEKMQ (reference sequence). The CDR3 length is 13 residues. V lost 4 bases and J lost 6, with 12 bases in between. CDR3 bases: TGTGCCAGCAGCTCTACGGACCTCCCTGAAGCTTTCTTT. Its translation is CASSSTDLPEAFF.

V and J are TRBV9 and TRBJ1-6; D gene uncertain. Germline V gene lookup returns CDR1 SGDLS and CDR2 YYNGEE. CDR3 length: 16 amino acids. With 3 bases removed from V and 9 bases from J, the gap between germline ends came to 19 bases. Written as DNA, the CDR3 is TGTGCCAGCAGCGCTTCATCGTTTGGCGCGGGTTCACCCCTCCACTTT. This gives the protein CASSASSFGAGSPLHF.

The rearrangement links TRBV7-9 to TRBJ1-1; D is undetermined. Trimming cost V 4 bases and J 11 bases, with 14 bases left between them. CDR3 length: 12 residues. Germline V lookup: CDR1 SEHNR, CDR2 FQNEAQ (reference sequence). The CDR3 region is CASSSTGQRAFF. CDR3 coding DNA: TGTGCCAGCAGCTCTACCGGGCAGAGGGCTTTCTTT.

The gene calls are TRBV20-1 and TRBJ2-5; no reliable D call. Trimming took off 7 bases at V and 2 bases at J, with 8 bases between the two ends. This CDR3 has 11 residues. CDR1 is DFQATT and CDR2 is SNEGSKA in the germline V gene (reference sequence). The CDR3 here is CSVMGQETQYF. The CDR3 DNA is TGCAGTGTCATGGGTCAAGAGACCCAGTACTTC.

DNA of the CDR3: TGTGCCAGCAGCCGACAGTACTACGAGCAGTACTTC. Its protein product is CASSRQYYEQYF. The chain combines TRBV13 with TRBJ2-7, with a possible D match to TRBD1 (5 bases). The CDR3 spans 12 residues. The V end lost 5 bases, the J end lost 3 bases, and 8 bases lay between the germline ends. Looked up from germline, CDR1 is PRHDT and CDR2 is FYEKMQ (reference sequence). The full variable domain, with the rest looked up from reference TRBV13 and TRBJ2-7, is AAGVIQSPRHLIKEKRETATLKCYPIPRHDTVYWYQQGPGQDPQFLISFYEKMQSDKGSIPDRFSAQQFSDYHSELNMSSLELGDSALYFCASSRQYYEQYFGPGTRLTVT.

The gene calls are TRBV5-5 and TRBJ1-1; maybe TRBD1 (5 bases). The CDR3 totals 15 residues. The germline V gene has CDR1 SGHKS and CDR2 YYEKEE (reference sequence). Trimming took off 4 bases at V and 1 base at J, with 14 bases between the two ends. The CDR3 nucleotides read TGTGCCAGCAGCGTCTCAAGGGGTCAGAACACTGAAGCTTTCTTT. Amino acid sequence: CASSVSRGQNTEAFF.

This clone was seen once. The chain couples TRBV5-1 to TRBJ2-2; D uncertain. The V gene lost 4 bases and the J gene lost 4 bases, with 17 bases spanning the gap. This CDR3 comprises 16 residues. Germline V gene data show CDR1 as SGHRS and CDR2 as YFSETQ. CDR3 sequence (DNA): TGCGCCAGCAGCATGAACCGGCCTCCCGCCACCGGGGAGCTGTTTTTT. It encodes CASSMNRPPATGELFF.

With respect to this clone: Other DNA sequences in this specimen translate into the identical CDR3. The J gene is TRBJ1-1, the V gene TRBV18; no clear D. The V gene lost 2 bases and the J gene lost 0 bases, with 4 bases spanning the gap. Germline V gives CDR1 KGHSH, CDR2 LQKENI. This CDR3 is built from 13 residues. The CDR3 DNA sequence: TGTGCCAGCTCACCAGGCCTGAACACTGAAGCTTTCTTT. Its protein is CASSPGLNTEAFF.

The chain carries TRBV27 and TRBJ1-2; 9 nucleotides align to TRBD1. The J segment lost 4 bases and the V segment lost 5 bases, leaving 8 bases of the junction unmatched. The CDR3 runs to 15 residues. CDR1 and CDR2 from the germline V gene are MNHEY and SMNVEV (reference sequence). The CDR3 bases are TGTGCCAGCAGTGAGCGGGACAGGGCTACCTATGGCTACACCTTC. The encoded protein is CASSERDRATYGYTF.

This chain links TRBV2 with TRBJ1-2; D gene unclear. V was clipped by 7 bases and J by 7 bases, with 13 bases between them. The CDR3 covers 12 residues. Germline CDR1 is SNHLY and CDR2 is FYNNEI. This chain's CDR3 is CASNDKGGGYTF. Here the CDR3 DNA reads TGTGCCAGCAACGACAAAGGTGGTGGCTACACCTTC.

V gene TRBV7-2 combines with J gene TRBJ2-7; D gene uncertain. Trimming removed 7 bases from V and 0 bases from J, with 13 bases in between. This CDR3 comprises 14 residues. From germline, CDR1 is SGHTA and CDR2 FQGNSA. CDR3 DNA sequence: TGTGCCAGCATGGTGGCGACGAGCTCCTACGAGCAGTACTTC. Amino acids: CASMVATSSYEQYF.

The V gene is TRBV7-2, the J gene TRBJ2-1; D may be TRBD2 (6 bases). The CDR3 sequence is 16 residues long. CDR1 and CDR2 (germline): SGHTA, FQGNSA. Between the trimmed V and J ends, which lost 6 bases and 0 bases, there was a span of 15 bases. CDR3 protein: CASRSRVAVSYNEQFF. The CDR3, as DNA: TGTGCCAGCAGGTCTAGGGTAGCGGTCTCCTACAATGAGCAGTTCTTC.

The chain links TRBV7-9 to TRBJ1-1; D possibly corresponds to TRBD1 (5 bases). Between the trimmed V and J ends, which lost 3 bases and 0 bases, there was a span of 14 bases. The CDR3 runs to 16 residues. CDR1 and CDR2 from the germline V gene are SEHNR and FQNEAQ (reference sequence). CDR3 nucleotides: TGTGCCAGCAGCTTTGTGGCAGGGTCCTTGAACACTGAAGCTTTCTTT. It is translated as CASSFVAGSLNTEAFF.

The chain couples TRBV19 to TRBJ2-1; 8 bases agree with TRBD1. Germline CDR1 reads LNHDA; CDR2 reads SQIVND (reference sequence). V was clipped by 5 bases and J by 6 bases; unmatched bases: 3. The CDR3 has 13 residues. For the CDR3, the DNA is TGTGCCAGTAGTTTACAGGGGGGCAATGAGCAGTTCTTC. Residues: CASSLQGGNEQFF.

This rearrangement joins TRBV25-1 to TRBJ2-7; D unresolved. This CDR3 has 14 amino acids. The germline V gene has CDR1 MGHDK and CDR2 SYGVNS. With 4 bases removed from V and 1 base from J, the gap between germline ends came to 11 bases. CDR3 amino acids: CASSASGSSYEQYF. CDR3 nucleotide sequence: TGTGCCAGCAGTGCTTCCGGTAGTTCCTACGAGCAGTACTTC.

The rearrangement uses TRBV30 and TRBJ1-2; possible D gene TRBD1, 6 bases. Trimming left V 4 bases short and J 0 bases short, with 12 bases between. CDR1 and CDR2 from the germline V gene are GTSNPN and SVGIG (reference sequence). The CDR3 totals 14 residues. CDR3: CAWKVGAANYGYTF. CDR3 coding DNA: TGTGCCTGGAAGGTGGGGGCGGCTAACTATGGCTACACCTTC.

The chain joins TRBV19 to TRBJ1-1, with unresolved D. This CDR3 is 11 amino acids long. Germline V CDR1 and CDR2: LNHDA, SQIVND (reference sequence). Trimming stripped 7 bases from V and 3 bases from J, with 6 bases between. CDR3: CASKRDTEAFF. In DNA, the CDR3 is TGTGCCAGTAAAAGGGACACTGAAGCTTTCTTT.

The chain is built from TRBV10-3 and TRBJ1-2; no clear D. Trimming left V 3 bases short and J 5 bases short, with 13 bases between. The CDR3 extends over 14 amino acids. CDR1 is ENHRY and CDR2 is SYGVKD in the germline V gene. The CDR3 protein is CAISDIGKGYGYTF. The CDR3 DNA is TGTGCCATCAGTGATATTGGCAAGGGTTATGGCTACACCTTC.

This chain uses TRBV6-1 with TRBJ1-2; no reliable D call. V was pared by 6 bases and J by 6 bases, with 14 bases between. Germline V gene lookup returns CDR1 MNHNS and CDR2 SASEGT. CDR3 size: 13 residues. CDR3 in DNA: TGTGCCAGCAGATCTAAGGAGAGGGATGGCTACACCTTC. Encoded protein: CASRSKERDGYTF.